The text below deals with one T cell receptor beta chain. The antigen is unknown. This sample was included in a study of cytomegalovirus exposure and HLA in healthy donors. Study-wide context: Earlier work reported approximately 110 million unique TCR beta sequences from 180 million or so T cells.

The PCR contained 60 Vbeta and 13 Jbeta primers. The repertoire was sequenced with immunoSEQ multiplex PCR; TCRdb's copy has only in-frame clones and lacks some. The sample carries some 130,000 clones, approximately 61% recorded once. V was shortened by 4 bases and J by 1 base, with 21 bases between the two germline ends. The germline V gene has CDR1 SGHRS and CDR2 YFSETQ. There are 17 residues in the CDR3. Broader study findings: The majority of CMV-associated TCR beta chains were reported as apparently HLA-restricted in a later analysis. Presence/absence analyses rested on an assumption that sequencing depth was roughly uniform across donors.

Material for sequencing was PBMCs. This TCR derives from a human donor in good health. The chain joins TRBV5-1 to TRBJ2-7; possible D gene TRBD2, 6 bases. DNA for the CDR3: TGCGCCAGCAGCCCCCCACCCCTGACTAGTGGGTCCTACGAGCAGTACTTC. Its protein is CASSPPPLTSGSYEQYF.